The 3 T cell receptor beta chains reported below all come from one sample, sequenced in a study of control samples from healthy donors and cancer patients. The method was immunoSEQ multiplex PCR; TCRdb's version includes in-frame clones alone and lacks a portion of them. The sample shows about 120,000 clones, almost 95% of them seen only once. Sequencing was done on a sample of PBMCs. These receptors were obtained from an elderly man with head and neck cancer.

This rearrangement joins TRBV5-1 to TRBJ1-3, with a possible D match to TRBD1 (6 bases). This CDR3 spans 16 amino acids. CDR1 is SGHRS, CDR2 YFSETQ, per germline. V lost 0 bases and J lost 2, with 12 bases in between. CDR3 coding DNA: TGCGCCAGCAGCTTGGAGGCAGGGACAACTGGAAACACCATATATTTT. Translated, it gives CASSLEAGTTGNTIYF.

The chain employs TRBV6-4 and TRBJ1-1, with 7 bases fitting TRBD1. CDR3 length: 16 amino acids. The junction had 14 bases not matched to a gene; V was cut back by 5 bases and J by 5 bases. Germline CDR1 and CDR2: MRHNA and SNTAGT. The CDR3 nucleotides read TGTGCCAGCAGTCGGGACAGCCACAACCCGAGGACTGAAGCTTTCTTT. This encodes CASSRDSHNPRTEAFF.

The chain employs TRBV28 and TRBJ1-3; 12 bases line up with TRBD1. Looked up from germline, CDR1 is MDHEN and CDR2 is SYDVKM. V shed 0 bases, J shed 4 bases, and the junction held 4 bases outside the gene matches. This CDR3 has 17 amino acids. CDR3 nucleotide sequence: TGTGCCAGCAGTTTATGGGGACAGGGGGCGAGGGGAAACACCATATATTTT. Residues: CASSLWGQGARGNTIYF. Full variable domain (outside the CDR3, taken from reference TRBV28 and TRBJ1-3): DVKVTQSSRYLVKRTGEKVFLECVQDMDHENMFWYRQDPGLGLRLIYFSYDVKMKEKGDIPEGYSVSREKKERFSLILESASTNQTSMYLCASSLWGQGARGNTIYFGEGSWLTVV.